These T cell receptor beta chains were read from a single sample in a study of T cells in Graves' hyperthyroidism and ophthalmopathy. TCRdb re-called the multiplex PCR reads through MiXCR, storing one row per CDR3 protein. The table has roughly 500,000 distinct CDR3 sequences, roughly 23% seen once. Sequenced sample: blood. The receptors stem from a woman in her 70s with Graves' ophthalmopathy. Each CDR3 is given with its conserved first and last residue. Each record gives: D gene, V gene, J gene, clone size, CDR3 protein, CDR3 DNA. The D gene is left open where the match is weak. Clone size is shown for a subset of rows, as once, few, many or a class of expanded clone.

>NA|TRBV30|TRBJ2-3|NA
CAWSELSSTQYF
TGTGCCTGGAGTGAGCTGTCGAGTACGCAGTATTTT
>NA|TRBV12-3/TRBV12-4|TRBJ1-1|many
CASSPWTDLNTEAFF
TGTGCCAGCAGTCCGTGGACAGACCTGAACACTGAAGCTTTCTTT
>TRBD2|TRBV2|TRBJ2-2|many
CASRATGLAGELFF
TGTGCCAGCAGGGCCACCGGACTAGCCGGGGAGCTGTTTTTT
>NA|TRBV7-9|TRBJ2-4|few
CASSLVTALAKNIQYF
TGTGCCAGCAGCTTAGTCACCGCTTTAGCCAAAAACATTCAGTACTTC
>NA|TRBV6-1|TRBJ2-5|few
CASRQGLGTGTETQYF
TGTGCCAGCAGACAGGGTTTAGGCACTGGAACAGAGACCCAGTACTTC
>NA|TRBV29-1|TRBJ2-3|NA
CSVAIGGVSDTQYF
TGCAGCGTTGCTATAGGGGGAGTAAGTGATACGCAGTATTTT
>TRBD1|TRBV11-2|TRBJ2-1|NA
CASSPGTGVEQFF
TGTGCCAGCAGCCCCGGGACAGGGGTTGAGCAGTTCTTC
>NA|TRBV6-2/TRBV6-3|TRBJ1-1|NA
CASSYAATAFF
TGTGCCAGCAGTTACGCGGCAACGGCTTTCTTT
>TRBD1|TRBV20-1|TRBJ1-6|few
CSATPGGTGPFPLHF
TGCAGTGCCACCCCAGGGGGGACAGGTCCGTTTCCCCTCCACTTT
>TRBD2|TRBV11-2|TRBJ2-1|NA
CASSQPRTSRHEQFF
TGTGCCAGCAGCCAACCCAGGACTAGTCGCCATGAGCAGTTCTTC
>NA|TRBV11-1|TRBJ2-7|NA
CASSLAAGPYEQYF
TGTGCCAGCAGCTTAGCGGCGGGTCCCTACGAGCAGTACTTC
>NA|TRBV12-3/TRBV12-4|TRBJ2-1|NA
CATAGPYNEQFF
TGTGCCACTGCGGGACCCTACAATGAGCAGTTCTTC
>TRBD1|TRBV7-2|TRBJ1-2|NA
CASSLPDRAFYGYTF
TGTGCCAGCAGCTTACCGGACAGGGCCTTCTATGGCTACACCTTC
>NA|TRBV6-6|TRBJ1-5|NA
CASSYVWRRDSNQPQHF
TGTGCCAGCAGTTACGTTTGGAGAAGAGATAGCAATCAGCCCCAGCATTTT
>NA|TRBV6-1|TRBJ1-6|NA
CASKEGRDNSPLHF
TGTGCCAGCAAGGAGGGGAGAGATAATTCACCCCTCCACTTT
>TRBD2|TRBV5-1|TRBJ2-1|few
CASSPGLVDEQFF
TGCGCCAGCAGCCCCGGACTAGTCGATGAGCAGTTCTTC
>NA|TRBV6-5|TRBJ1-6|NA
CASSYLAGGFYNSPLHF
TGTGCCAGCAGTTACTTAGCGGGAGGGTTCTATAATTCACCCCTCCACTTT
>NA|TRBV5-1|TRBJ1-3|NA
CASSMSGERNTIYF
TGCGCCAGCAGCATGTCAGGGGAGCGAAACACCATATATTTT
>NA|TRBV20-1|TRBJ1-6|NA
CSARTQYSPLHF
TGCAGTGCTAGGACTCAGTATTCACCCCTCCACTTT
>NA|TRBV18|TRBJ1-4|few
CASSPRQGEREKLFF
TGTGCCAGCTCACCACGCCAGGGCGAGAGGGAAAAACTGTTTTTT
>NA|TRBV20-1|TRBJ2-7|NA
CSARFGTKNYEQYF
TGCAGTGCTAGATTCGGGACAAAAAATTACGAGCAGTACTTC
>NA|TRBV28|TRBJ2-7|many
CASSYRVSYEQYF
TGTGCCAGCAGCTACAGGGTATCCTACGAGCAGTACTTC
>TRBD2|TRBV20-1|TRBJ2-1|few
CSARKLLAGLSYNEQFF
TGCAGTGCTAGAAAGCTTCTAGCGGGGTTATCCTACAATGAGCAGTTCTTC
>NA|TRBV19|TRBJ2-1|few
CASSISGYNEQFF
TGTGCCAGTAGTATAAGCGGGTACAATGAGCAGTTCTTC
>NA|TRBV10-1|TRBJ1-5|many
CASSLGTNQPQHF
TGTGCCAGCAGCCTCGGGACAAATCAGCCCCAGCATTTT
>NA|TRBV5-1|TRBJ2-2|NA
CAGSRAPTGELFF
TGCGCCGGCAGCCGGGCGCCCACCGGGGAGCTGTTTTTT
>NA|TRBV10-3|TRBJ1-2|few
CAMGPQGNYGYTF
TGTGCCATGGGGCCCCAGGGGAACTATGGCTACACCTTC
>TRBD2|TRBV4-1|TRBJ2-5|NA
CASSQVGTSGSAETQYF
TGCGCCAGCAGCCAAGTTGGGACTAGCGGGAGTGCAGAGACCCAGTACTTC
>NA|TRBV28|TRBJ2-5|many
CASTVRWMAGETQYF
TGTGCCAGCACTGTAAGGTGGATGGCGGGGGAGACCCAGTACTTC
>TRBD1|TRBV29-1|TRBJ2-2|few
CSAGTGAPNTGELFF
TGCAGCGCTGGGACAGGGGCCCCCAACACCGGGGAGCTGTTTTTT
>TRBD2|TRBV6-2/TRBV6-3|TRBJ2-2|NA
CASILAGYTGELFF
TGTGCCAGCATTCTAGCGGGTTACACCGGGGAGCTGTTTTTT
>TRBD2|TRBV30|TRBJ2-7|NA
CAWRSLKRGSYEQYF
TGTGCCTGGAGGTCGTTGAAGCGGGGTTCCTACGAGCAGTACTTC
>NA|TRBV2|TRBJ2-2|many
CASSVVSSGELFF
TGTGCCAGCAGTGTCGTCAGTTCCGGGGAGCTGTTTTTT
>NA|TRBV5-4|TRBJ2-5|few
CASSLPGAQRYQETQYF
TGTGCCAGCAGCTTGCCAGGGGCCCAGAGGTACCAAGAGACCCAGTACTTC
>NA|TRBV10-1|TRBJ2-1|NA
CASSEPGREQFF
TGCGCCAGCAGTGAGCCAGGCCGTGAGCAGTTCTTC
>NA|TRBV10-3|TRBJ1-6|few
CAISPSGTLYNSPLHF
TGTGCCATCAGTCCCTCCGGGACACTGTATAATTCACCCCTCCACTTT
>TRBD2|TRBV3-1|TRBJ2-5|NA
CASSQAWASGRRQETQYF
TGTGCCAGCAGCCAAGCGTGGGCTAGCGGGAGACGGCAAGAGACCCAGTACTTC
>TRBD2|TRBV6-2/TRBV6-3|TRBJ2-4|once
CASSPWEGAKNIQYF
TGTGCCAGCTCCCCCTGGGAGGGCGCCAAAAACATTCAGTACTTC
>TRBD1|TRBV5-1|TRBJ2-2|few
CASSSQQGIPGELFF
TGCGCCAGCAGCTCTCAACAGGGGATCCCCGGGGAGCTGTTTTTT
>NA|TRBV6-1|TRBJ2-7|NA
CASTRDTSSSYEQYF
TGTGCCAGCACAAGGGACACATCGAGCTCCTACGAGCAGTACTTC
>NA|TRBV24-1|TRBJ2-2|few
CATSVQNTGELFF
TGTGCCACCAGTGTACAGAACACCGGGGAGCTGTTTTTT
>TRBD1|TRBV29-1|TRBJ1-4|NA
CSVLAGTGSEKLFF
TGCAGCGTTCTTGCTGGGACAGGGTCAGAAAAACTGTTTTTT
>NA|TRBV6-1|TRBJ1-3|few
CASSETPSGHSGNTIYF
TGTGCCAGCAGTGAAACCCCTTCAGGACACTCTGGAAACACCATATATTTT
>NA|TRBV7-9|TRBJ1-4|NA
CASSLAGSGEKLFF
TGTGCCAGCAGCTTAGCAGGGTCAGGAGAAAAACTGTTTTTT
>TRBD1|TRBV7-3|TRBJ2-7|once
CASSSTGDGWGEQYF
TGTGCCAGCAGCTCAACAGGGGACGGTTGGGGCGAGCAGTACTTC
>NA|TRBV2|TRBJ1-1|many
CASRGASWNTEAFF
TGTGCCTCTCGGGGGGCGAGTTGGAACACTGAAGCTTTCTTT
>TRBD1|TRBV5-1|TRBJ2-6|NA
CASSPMGQGTAGANVLTF
TGCGCCAGCAGCCCTATGGGACAGGGGACCGCTGGGGCCAACGTCCTGACTTTC
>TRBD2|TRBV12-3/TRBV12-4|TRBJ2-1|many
CASGFPGTSGRNEQFF
TGTGCCAGCGGATTCCCCGGGACTAGCGGGAGGAATGAGCAGTTCTTC
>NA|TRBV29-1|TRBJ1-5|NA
CSVGDKGQPQHF
TGCAGCGTTGGGGACAAGGGGCAGCCCCAGCATTTT
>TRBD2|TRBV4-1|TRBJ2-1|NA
CASSPLGLAYNEQFF
TGCGCCAGCAGTCCTCTTGGACTAGCGTACAATGAGCAGTTCTTC
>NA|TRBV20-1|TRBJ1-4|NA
CSASPHRMNEKLFF
TGCAGTGCTAGTCCCCACAGAATGAATGAAAAACTGTTTTTT
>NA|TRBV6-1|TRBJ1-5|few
CASSYNGAGTQPQHF
TGTGCCAGCAGTTATAACGGGGCTGGCACTCAGCCCCAGCATTTT
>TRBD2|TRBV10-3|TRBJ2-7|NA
CAISEGPDSGRGEQYF
TGTGCCATCAGTGAGGGCCCCGACAGCGGGAGAGGCGAGCAGTACTTC
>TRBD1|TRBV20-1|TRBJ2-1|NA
CSAHGQGNEQFF
TGCAGTGCCCATGGACAGGGCAATGAGCAGTTCTTC
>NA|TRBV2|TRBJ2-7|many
CASITDGGSSYEQYF
TGTGCCAGCATTACGGACGGAGGCAGCTCCTACGAGCAGTACTTC
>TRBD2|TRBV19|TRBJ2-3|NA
CASSMTTSGVSTDTQYF
TGTGCCAGTAGTATGACGACTAGCGGGGTTAGCACAGATACGCAGTATTTT